What follows are 3 T cell receptor beta chains derived from one specimen sequenced in a study of blood T cell repertoires in COVID-19. TCRdb keeps only in-frame clones here, not all; method: immunoSEQ multiplex PCR. Of about 94,000 clones in the sample, around 75% were seen once. Sequencing was performed on peripheral blood. The receptors derive from a man between 65 and 79 years old with COVID-19, enrolled during active disease.

J is TRBJ1-3 and V is TRBV4-3; TRBD1 might be the D (5 bases). This CDR3 is 18 amino acids long. V gave up 0 bases and J gave up 3 bases, with 18 bases separating them. Germline assignment: CDR1 LGHNA and CDR2 YSLEER. This chain's CDR3 is CASSQEAGGGDFGNTIYF. DNA for the CDR3: TGCGCCAGCAGCCAAGAAGCGGGGGGAGGGGACTTTGGAAACACCATATATTTT.

This clone came up once. The chain has TRBV6-6 and TRBJ2-5; D is perhaps TRBD1 (5 bases). The V gene lost 2 bases and the J gene lost 5 bases, with 15 bases spanning the gap. The CDR3 runs 15 residues. Germline CDR1 is MNHNY and CDR2 is SVGAGI (reference sequence). CDR3 nucleotide sequence: TGTGCCAGCAGTTACGGCAGGGCTCTGTCGGAGACCCAGTACTTC. Encoded protein: CASSYGRALSETQYF.

The chain links TRBV7-2 to TRBJ2-3; 14 positions agree with TRBD2. CDR3 length: 16 residues. Unmatched junction bases numbered 5, after V lost 7 bases and J lost 2 bases. Germline V gene sequence: CDR1 SGHTA, CDR2 FQGNSA. The chain's CDR3 is CASTQGLAGATDTQYF. CDR3 coding DNA: TGTGCCAGCACCCAGGGACTAGCGGGAGCCACAGATACGCAGTATTTT.